The clone carrying this TCR beta chain has just a few counts. This CDR3 is built from 16 residues. Germline loops: CDR1 DFQATT, CDR2 SNEGSKA (reference sequence). These data are taken from a study of blood T cells in healthy people across ages. It was with a sample-barcoded 5' primer and a J-beta primer mix that a second PCR of about 7 to 12 cycles was run. The template-switch adaptor, which had 12 random nucleotides, put a tag on each cDNA molecule. TCRdb ran MiXCR on the 5' RACE reads and lists one entry per CDR3 protein. The sample lists under 950,000 distinct CDR3 sequences, over 20% occurring once.

The clonotype comes from a man aged 65-85 years in good health. The sequenced sample consisted of blood. The chain uses TRBV20-1 and TRBJ2-5, with D unresolved. Gene TRBJ2-1 matches the end of the DNA better, so the J call may be wrong. The CDR3 nucleotides are TGCAGTGCTAGAGTAAACCAGGTTAAAGTGAGGAATGAGCAGTTCTTC. This gives the protein CSARVNQVKVRNEQFF.